Following are 28 T cell receptor beta chains from one sample sequenced in a study of T cells in Graves' hyperthyroidism and ophthalmopathy (dated by TCRdb to the late 2010s). The library came from multiplex PCR. TCRdb names Illumina HiSeq 2000 as the instrument used. The TCR beta CDR3 regions were amplified from the RNA transcripts. The first round of RT-PCR for the TCR CDR3 was performed with the HTBI primer set and the Qiagen OneStep RT-PCR kit. TCRdb trimmed public reads at Q25 via fastp, called clones via MiXCR and kept in-frame beta chains. Rows are unified per CDR3 protein, each entry keeping the most common DNA and genes. The sample records hundreds of thousands of distinct CDR3 sequences, around a quarter of which are singletons. The biggest ten clones account for 11% of the sample. Sequenced sample: blood. The receptor set was obtained from a woman in her 30s with Graves' ophthalmopathy.

This clonotype was detected many times. The V gene is TRBV6-5, the J gene TRBJ2-7; TRBD1 matches 9 bases. CDR1 is MNHEY, CDR2 SVGAGI, per germline. V shed 4 bases and J 7 bases; nucleotides not matched to a gene: 8. The CDR3 consists of 14 residues. The CDR3 DNA reads TGTGCCAGCAGTTCCGGGGACAGGGCCGGTGAGCAGTACTTC. It is translated as CASSSGDRAGEQYF.

This clonotype came up a few times. The chain is built from TRBV12-3 or TRBV12-4 and TRBJ2-3; D is undetermined. The ends were cut back, 6 bases at V and 0 bases at J, with 10 bases in the middle. The CDR3 runs to 14 residues. The CDR3 here is CASSREYSTDTQYF. CDR3 nucleotide sequence: TGTGCCAGCAGCCGTGAGTACAGCACAGATACGCAGTATTTT.

The table lists this clonotype with many counts. The chain employs TRBV28 and TRBJ2-7; maybe TRBD1 (5 bases). This CDR3 comprises 12 residues. CDR1 is MDHEN, CDR2 SYDVKM, per germline. V lost 8 bases and J lost 3, with 11 bases in between. The chain's CDR3 is CASSRVNYEQYF. For the CDR3, the DNA is TGTGCCAGCTCCAGGGTAAACTACGAGCAGTACTTC.

Ten or more counts support this clonotype. The chain recombines TRBV2 with TRBJ2-5; possible D gene TRBD2, 6 bases. This CDR3 spans 14 amino acids. V lost 7 bases and J 1 base, leaving 13 bases between the germline ends. The germline gives CDR1 SNHLY, CDR2 FYNNEI. CDR3 region: CASTPDSGQETQYF. CDR3 in DNA: TGTGCCAGCACCCCGGATAGCGGCCAAGAGACCCAGTACTTC.

The chain employs TRBV7-3 and TRBJ2-2; D possibly uses TRBD1 or TRBD2 (5 bases each). Germline V CDR1 and CDR2: SGHTA, FQGTGA. V lost 3 bases and J 6 bases, leaving 14 bases between the germline ends. The CDR3 runs to 15 residues. CDR3 in DNA: TGTGCCAGCAGCTTCAGAGGCTCGGGGCCCGGGGAGCTGTTTTTT. It is translated as CASSFRGSGPGELFF. Full variable domain (remainder filled in from reference TRBV7-3 and TRBJ2-2): GAGVSQTPSNKVTEKGKYVELRCDPISGHTALYWYRQSLGQGPEFLIYFQGTGAADDSGLPNDRFFAVRPEGSVSTLKIQRTERGDSAVYLCASSFRGSGPGELFFGEGSRLTVL.

This clonotype was detected many times. The J gene is TRBJ1-3, the V gene TRBV7-3; D is unresolved. The CDR3 sequence is 14 residues long. Trimming shortened V by 5 bases and J by 2 bases, and 10 bases separated the two germline ends. Germline V gives CDR1 SGHTA, CDR2 FQGTGA. The chain's CDR3 is CASSEGLPGNTIYF. The CDR3, as DNA: TGTGCCAGCAGCGAGGGTTTACCTGGAAACACCATATATTTT.

This clonotype was seen ten or more times. This chain links TRBV28 with TRBJ1-5; 10 nucleotides agree with TRBD1. The V gene's germline CDR1 is MDHEN and CDR2 SYDVKM. CDR3 length: 16 residues. After removal of 6 bases from V and 7 bases from J, the junction contained 12 bases not matched to a gene. CDR3 sequence (DNA): TGTGCCAGCAGACCGGACAGGGGGGAGAGGGTACAGCCCCAGCATTTT. It translates to CASRPDRGERVQPQHF.

This clonotype was detected many times. The chain links TRBV10-3 to TRBJ2-7; unclear D gene. Germline loops: CDR1 ENHRY, CDR2 SYGVKD. CDR3 size: 12 residues. The germline V and J ends were trimmed by 10 bases and 3 bases, with 13 bases remaining between them. The DNA for the CDR3 is TGTGCCACCCTTGGGCAAGGCTACGAGCAGTACTTC. Translated, it gives CATLGQGYEQYF.

Many counts were recorded for this clonotype. The chain employs TRBV10-1 and TRBJ2-7, with 8 bases lining up with TRBD1. J lost 2 bases, V lost 6 bases, and 3 bases had no gene match. The CDR3 consists of 13 residues. CDR1 and CDR2 from the germline V gene are WNHNN and SYGVQD (reference sequence). In DNA, the CDR3 is TGCGCCAGCAGCGGGGGACAGGCCTACGAGCAGTACTTC. Its protein product is CASSGGQAYEQYF.

This clonotype was seen at least ten times. This chain connects TRBV19 to TRBJ2-7; D is unresolved. The germline V and J ends were trimmed by 3 bases and 2 bases, with 8 bases remaining between them. This CDR3 has 13 residues. From germline, CDR1 is LNHDA and CDR2 SQIVND (reference sequence). As DNA, the CDR3 is TGTGCCAGTAGTATTGTAGGGACCTACGAGCAGTACTTC. Its translation: CASSIVGTYEQYF.

The chain joins TRBV30 to TRBJ1-2; D uncertain. The V end lost 2 bases, the J end lost 3 bases, and 10 bases lay between the germline ends. The V gene's germline CDR1 is GTSNPN and CDR2 SVGIG (reference sequence). The CDR3 sequence is 13 residues long. The CDR3 reads CAWSKAFDYGYTF. DNA for the CDR3: TGTGCCTGGAGTAAAGCGTTTGACTATGGCTACACCTTC. The variable domain in full, completed from reference TRBV30 and TRBJ1-2, reads SQTIHQWPATLVQPVGSPLSLECTVEGTSNPNLYWYRQAAGRGLQLLFYSVGIGQISSEVPQNLSASRPQDRQFILSSKKLLLSDSGFYLCAWSKAFDYGYTFGSGTRLTVV.

This clonotype was recorded at least ten times. The chain carries TRBV6-5 and TRBJ1-2; D perhaps matches TRBD1 (6 bases). V dropped 4 bases and J dropped 5 bases, with 14 bases sitting between them. The CDR3 runs to 14 residues. CDR1 and CDR2 from the germline V gene are MNHEY and SVGAGI. CDR3: CASSFSRGIYGYTF. DNA for the CDR3: TGTGCCAGCAGTTTTTCCAGGGGAATATATGGCTACACCTTC.

This clonotype has just a few counts. The V gene is TRBV6-1, the J gene TRBJ2-5; D may be TRBD1 (7 bases). Germline V gives CDR1 MNHNS, CDR2 SASEGT. CDR3 size: 15 residues. Deletions cut 2 bases from V and 5 bases from J, with 15 bases between. The CDR3 loop is CASSEPTGRSETQYF. For the CDR3, the DNA is TGTGCCAGCAGTGAACCGACAGGGAGGAGCGAGACCCAGTACTTC.

This clonotype came up many times. The rearrangement links TRBV30 to TRBJ1-2, with 8 bases that match TRBD1. V was clipped by 3 bases and J by 4 bases; unmatched bases: 7. The germline V gene has CDR1 GTSNPN and CDR2 SVGIG (reference sequence). The CDR3 runs 14 residues. The CDR3 sequence: CAWSAETGAYGYTF. DNA of the CDR3: TGTGCCTGGAGCGCCGAGACAGGGGCCTATGGCTACACCTTC.

The chain joins TRBV10-3 to TRBJ2-6; D is perhaps TRBD1 (5 bases). The V end was cut by 0 bases, the J end by 0 bases, with 9 bases between. The germline V gene encodes CDR1 ENHRY and CDR2 SYGVKD. The CDR3 runs to 17 residues. The chain's CDR3 is CAISESTARSGANVLTF. The CDR3 DNA reads as TGTGCCATCAGTGAGTCGACAGCTCGCTCTGGGGCCAACGTCCTGACTTTC.

This clonotype was seen at least ten times. The chain joins TRBV19 to TRBJ2-7; possible D gene TRBD2, 6 bases. The length of the CDR3 is 11 residues. Trimming left V 5 bases short and J 4 bases short, with 6 bases between. CDR1 is LNHDA, CDR2 SQIVND, per germline (reference sequence). Here the CDR3 reads CASSGGYEQYF. DNA for the CDR3: TGTGCCAGTAGTGGAGGGTACGAGCAGTACTTC.

This chain connects TRBV6-2 or TRBV6-3 to TRBJ1-2, with a weak D call TRBD1 (5 bases). V was pared by 2 bases and J by 0 bases, with 19 bases between. CDR3 size: 18 residues. CDR1 and CDR2 from the germline V gene are MNHEY and SVGEGT. CDR3 nucleotide sequence: TGTGCCAGCAGTTACGGGTGGGTGGGACCCTCCGCTAACTATGGCTACACCTTC. As protein: CASSYGWVGPSANYGYTF.

Details on this clonotype: At one end, the junction sequence differs from germline, possibly due to a read error. This chain joins TRBV12-3 or TRBV12-4 and TRBJ2-7; no definite D call. The CDR3 is 13 residues long. CDR3 sequence (DNA): TGTGCCAGCAGTTCGGTCAGGAAATACGATCAGTACTTC. This encodes CASSSVRKYDQYF.

The chain recombines TRBV27 with TRBJ2-7, with 14 bases that match TRBD2. The trim removed 2 bases at V and 4 bases at J, leaving 1 base unmatched. The CDR3 runs 15 residues. Germline-derived CDR1 and CDR2 are MNHEY and SMNVEV (reference sequence). This CDR3 reads CASSLGTSGRYEQYF. The DNA for the CDR3 is TGTGCCAGCAGTTTAGGGACTAGCGGGAGATACGAGCAGTACTTC.

The chain carries TRBV29-1 and TRBJ1-1, with D unclear. V lost 5 bases and J 7 bases, leaving 17 bases between the germline ends. The germline gives CDR1 SQVTM, CDR2 ANQGSEA. The length of the CDR3 is 13 residues. The CDR3 coding sequence is TGCAGCGTTTACCCACCTCTAGGTTTTGAAGCTTTCTTT. Protein sequence: CSVYPPLGFEAFF.

This clonotype has ten or more counts. V is TRBV20-1 and J is TRBJ2-2, with D hard to call. Trimming shortened V by 4 bases and J by 8 bases, and 14 bases separated the two germline ends. This CDR3 has 13 residues. The V gene's germline CDR1 is DFQATT and CDR2 SNEGSKA (reference sequence). CDR3 coding DNA: TGCAGTGCTAACCTTGGCTGGGGAGGGGAGCTGTTTTTT. Translated, it gives CSANLGWGGELFF.

CDR3 coding DNA: TGCGCCAGCAGCTTGAAACAGGGAAACCCTGAAGCTTTCTTT. Residues: CASSLKQGNPEAFF. This chain connects TRBV5-1 to TRBJ1-1, with a tentative D call TRBD1 (6 bases). Germline V lookup: CDR1 SGHRS, CDR2 YFSETQ. The CDR3 has 14 amino acids. The V gene lost 1 base and the J gene lost 6 bases, with 13 bases spanning the gap.

This chain links TRBV20-1 with TRBJ1-1, with D perhaps matching TRBD1 (6 bases). Trimming pared 3 bases from V and 5 bases from J, leaving 13 bases between. The CDR3 has 13 amino acids. Germline assignment: CDR1 DFQATT and CDR2 SNEGSKA (reference sequence). CDR3 DNA sequence: TGCAGTGCTAGTAACAGGGAAGGGACTGAAGCTTTCTTT. Protein sequence: CSASNREGTEAFF.

This clonotype was found a few times. CDR3 DNA sequence: TGTGCCAGCAGCTTAAAAGGGGGCGGCAACATTCAGTACTTC. Translated: CASSLKGGGNIQYF. V is TRBV13 and J is TRBJ2-4; TRBD1 aligns across 7 bases. Germline V gives CDR1 PRHDT, CDR2 FYEKMQ (reference sequence). After removal of 2 bases from V and 7 bases from J, the junction contained 5 bases not matched to a gene. The CDR3 is 14 residues long.

This rearrangement joins TRBV20-1 to TRBJ2-4; the D is unclear. Germline loops: CDR1 DFQATT, CDR2 SNEGSKA (reference sequence). This CDR3 comprises 13 residues. Deletions cut 6 bases from V and 0 bases from J, with 9 bases between. This CDR3 is CSAGTAAKNIQYF. The CDR3, as DNA: TGCAGTGCGGGTACAGCAGCCAAAAACATTCAGTACTTC.

This clonotype was counted many times. The chain recombines TRBV14 with TRBJ1-2, with a weak D call TRBD1 (6 bases). There are 16 residues in the CDR3. Between the trimmed V and J ends, which lost 0 bases and 4 bases, there was a span of 15 bases. Germline assignment: CDR1 SGHDN and CDR2 FVKESK. The CDR3 reads CASSQEGRDTIYGYTF. The CDR3 bases are TGTGCCAGCAGCCAAGAAGGGCGGGACACAATCTATGGCTACACCTTC.

At least ten counts were recorded for this clonotype. The V call is TRBV15, the J call TRBJ2-5; no reliable D call. V shed 1 base and J shed 1 base, with 7 bases lying between them. Germline V CDR1 and CDR2: LNHNV, YYDKDF (reference sequence). The CDR3 length is 14 residues. Here the CDR3 reads CATSRAGFQETQYF. For the CDR3, the DNA is TGTGCCACCAGCAGAGCCGGCTTCCAAGAGACCCAGTACTTC.

As to this clonotype: This could be a read error, since a much larger clone is one nucleotide away. This chain connects TRBV6-1 to TRBJ1-6, with 8 bases fitting TRBD1. Trimming cost V 6 bases and J 9 bases; bases outside gene matches: 16. Germline CDR1 and CDR2: MNHNS and SASEGT. CDR3 length: 17 amino acids. For the CDR3, the DNA is TGTGCCAGCAGGGGAGCGACAGGGGCCGGACTGGTTTCACCCCTCCACTTT. It yields the protein CASRGATGAGLVSPLHF.